This passage covers 9 T cell receptor beta chains from one sample sequenced in a study of T cell repertoires in ileal Crohn's disease. Libraries were prepared by immunoSEQ multiplex PCR; TCRdb keeps only in-frame clonotypes and omits some of them. There are about 3,100 clones in the sample; about 88% occur only once, and 5.1% lies in the top ten. The time point denotes: neoterminal ileum biopsy at postoperative endoscopy, about 6 months after surgery. The source material was ileal tissue. The origin of the receptors is an adult with Crohn's disease.

This chain connects TRBV11-2 to TRBJ2-3; 9 bases are shared with TRBD1. V lost 3 bases and J lost 3; bases outside the gene matches: 7. The CDR3 has 16 residues. From germline, CDR1 is SGHAT and CDR2 FQNNGV. Here the CDR3 reads CASSFRWTGETDTQYF. DNA of the CDR3: TGTGCCAGCAGCTTCCGGTGGACAGGGGAGACAGATACGCAGTATTTT.

The V gene is TRBV11-1, the J gene TRBJ2-3; 10 bases are shared with TRBD2. After removal of 5 bases from V and 9 bases from J, the junction contained 2 bases not matched to a gene. Germline assignment: CDR1 SGHAT and CDR2 FQDESV (reference sequence). CDR3 length: 12 residues. The CDR3 protein is CASSLTSGTQYF. The CDR3 coding sequence is TGTGCCAGCAGCCTGACTAGCGGGACGCAGTATTTT.

This clone has just a few counts. The chain combines TRBV7-9 with TRBJ1-4; no firm D call. The length of the CDR3 is 14 residues. Germline loops: CDR1 SEHNR, CDR2 FQNEAQ (reference sequence). V dropped 0 bases and J dropped 7 bases, with 9 bases sitting between them. Written as DNA, the CDR3 is TGTGCCAGCAGCTTAGCTGTGGGAGGTGAAAAACTGTTTTTT. This codes for CASSLAVGGEKLFF.

This rearrangement joins TRBV5-1 to TRBJ2-1; 9 nucleotides align to TRBD2. The CDR3 has 17 residues. V lost 5 bases and J lost 6; bases outside the gene matches: 15. Germline assignment: CDR1 SGHRS and CDR2 YFSETQ. The CDR3 is CASRFGSAGGHTNEQFF. The CDR3 DNA reads as TGCGCCAGCAGGTTTGGCTCCGCGGGGGGGCATACCAATGAGCAGTTCTTC.

The rearrangement links TRBV19 to TRBJ1-6; D remains unclear. The CDR3 length is 16 residues. Trimming took off 5 bases at V and 7 bases at J, with 18 bases between the two ends. Germline lookup yields CDR1 LNHDA and CDR2 SQIVND (reference sequence). CDR3 nucleotides: TGTGCCAGTAGTCGTAACCTAAACGGACGAAATTCACCCCTCCACTTT. Encoded protein: CASSRNLNGRNSPLHF.

This chain connects TRBV18 to TRBJ1-1; D possibly corresponds to TRBD1 (5 bases). Germline assignment: CDR1 KGHSH and CDR2 LQKENI. Trimming stripped 3 bases from V and 3 bases from J, with 11 bases between. The CDR3 is 14 residues long. Here the CDR3 reads CASSPGGAHTEAFF. CDR3 DNA: TGTGCCAGCTCACCTGGGGGAGCGCACACTGAAGCTTTCTTT.

The gene calls are TRBV29-1 and TRBJ2-1; 13 nucleotides match TRBD2. The CDR3 has 15 amino acids. Germline CDR1 reads SQVTM; CDR2 reads ANQGSEA. With V trimmed by 6 bases and J by 4 bases, 6 bases remained unmatched. The CDR3 nucleotides are TGCAGCGTCAGGACTAGCGGGGGCCCTTACAATGAGCAGTTCTTC. It is translated as CSVRTSGGPYNEQFF.

This chain joins TRBV15 and TRBJ2-1; 14 nucleotides line up with TRBD2. V dropped 5 bases and J dropped 7; count of bases not matched to a gene: 22. In germline, CDR1 is LNHNV, CDR2 YYDKDF (reference sequence). The CDR3 is made up of 21 amino acids. The CDR3 bases are TGTGCCACCAGCGTAAGGCTACGGCCCGGGACTAGCGGGGGACGGCGGAATGAGCAGTTCTTC. Its protein is CATSVRLRPGTSGGRRNEQFF.

This clone has just a few counts. This chain uses TRBV2 with TRBJ1-2; D perhaps matches TRBD1 (5 bases). Germline V gene data show CDR1 as SNHLY and CDR2 as FYNNEI. Trimming pared 9 bases from V and 4 bases from J, leaving 9 bases between. The CDR3 contains 11 residues. CDR3 in amino acids: CARWDGYGYTF. CDR3 DNA: TGTGCCAGGTGGGACGGCTATGGCTACACCTTC.